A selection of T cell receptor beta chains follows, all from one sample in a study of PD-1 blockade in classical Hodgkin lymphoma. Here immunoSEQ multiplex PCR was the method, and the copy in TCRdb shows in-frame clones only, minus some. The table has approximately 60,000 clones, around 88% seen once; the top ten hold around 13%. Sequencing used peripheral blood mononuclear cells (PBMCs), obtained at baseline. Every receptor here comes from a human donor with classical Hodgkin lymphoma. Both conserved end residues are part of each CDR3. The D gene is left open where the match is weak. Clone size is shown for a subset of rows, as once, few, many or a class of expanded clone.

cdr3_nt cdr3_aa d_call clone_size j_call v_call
TGTGCCAGCTCGAAAACAGCGGCAACTAATGAAAAACTGTTTTTT CASSKTAATNEKLFF . . TRBJ1-4 TRBV18
TGTGCCAGCAGTGACAGGGGGCAGGGGGTCTATAATTCACCCCTCCACTTT CASSDRGQGVYNSPLHF TRBD1 . TRBJ1-6 TRBV2
TGTGCCTGGAGTGGGGGCAGGTCTTTTGGCTACACCTTC CAWSGGRSFGYTF . few TRBJ1-2 TRBV30
TGTGCCAGCAGACGGACAGAATTTAACTATGGCTACACCTTC CASRRTEFNYGYTF . . TRBJ1-2 TRBV6-5
TGTGCCAGCAGCGCCCTATGGACGGAGGCCTACGGGGGCTACACCTTC CASSALWTEAYGGYTF . . TRBJ1-2 TRBV9
. CASSLVGQGALFF . . TRBJ1-4 TRBV5-1
TGTGCCAGCGGCAGCAACCCTCGCTCCTATAATTCACCCCTCCACTTT CASGSNPRSYNSPLHF . . TRBJ1-6 TRBV27
TGTGCCAGTAGGAGGACAGGGGTCGGTGGCGGGGAGCTGTTTTTT CASRRTGVGGGELFF TRBD1 . TRBJ2-2 TRBV19
TGCAGCGTTGGCCAAACCGGGACAGGGGCGGAAAAACTGTTTTTT CSVGQTGTGAEKLFF TRBD1 . TRBJ1-4 TRBV29-1
TGTGCCAGCAGCCCGGACAGGGGGTGGGAATACTTC CASSPDRGWEYF TRBD1 . TRBJ2-5 TRBV6-5
TGTGCCAGCAGCCGCGGACAGGGGAATACTGAAGCTTTCTTT CASSRGQGNTEAFF TRBD1 . TRBJ1-1 TRBV7-9
TGTGCCAGCAGTGACAGCTCTGGAAACACCATATATTTT CASSDSSGNTIYF . once TRBJ1-3 TRBV7-9
TGTGCCTGGAGTGTACAGGGGGCTAACTATGGCTACACCTTC CAWSVQGANYGYTF TRBD1 . TRBJ1-2 TRBV30
TGTGCCAGTAGTTACAGGGTCACAGATACGCAGTATTTT CASSYRVTDTQYF . . TRBJ2-3 TRBV19
TGTGCCAGCAGTTACTCGATAGGGGCCGATAATTCACCCCTCCACTTT CASSYSIGADNSPLHF . . TRBJ1-6 TRBV6-6
TGTGCCAGCAGAACGACGGACAGGGTCACTTATGGCTACACCTTC CASRTTDRVTYGYTF TRBD1 . TRBJ1-2 TRBV6-4
TGTGCCAGCAGCTTAGCGAGAAGTATCTCTGGGGCCAACGTCCTGACTTTC CASSLARSISGANVLTF . . TRBJ2-6 TRBV7-8
TGTGCCAGCAGCGCCCTGGGGACGAGCTCCTACAATGAGCAGTTCTTC CASSALGTSSYNEQFF . . TRBJ2-1 TRBV7-2